This T cell receptor beta chain was sequenced during a study of T cell responses to AZD1222 COVID-19 vaccine. The germline V gene encodes CDR1 MNHEY and CDR2 SVGAGI. This CDR3 contains 15 residues. The V and J ends lost 6 bases and 2 bases, in that order; junction bases with no gene match: 8. Repertoires were generated with immunoSEQ multiplex PCR, while TCRdb's copy carries only in-frame clones and drops some. This table has around 100,000 clones, about 83% appearing once. This specimen was peripheral blood, taken on day 0 of AZD1222 vaccination. The receptor comes from an adult in good health. The chain combines TRBV6-5 with TRBJ2-3, with 7 bases lining up with TRBD1. DNA for the CDR3: TGTGCCAGCAGGAGGACAGGACAGAACACAGATACGCAGTATTTT. Amino acid sequence: CASRRTGQNTDTQYF.